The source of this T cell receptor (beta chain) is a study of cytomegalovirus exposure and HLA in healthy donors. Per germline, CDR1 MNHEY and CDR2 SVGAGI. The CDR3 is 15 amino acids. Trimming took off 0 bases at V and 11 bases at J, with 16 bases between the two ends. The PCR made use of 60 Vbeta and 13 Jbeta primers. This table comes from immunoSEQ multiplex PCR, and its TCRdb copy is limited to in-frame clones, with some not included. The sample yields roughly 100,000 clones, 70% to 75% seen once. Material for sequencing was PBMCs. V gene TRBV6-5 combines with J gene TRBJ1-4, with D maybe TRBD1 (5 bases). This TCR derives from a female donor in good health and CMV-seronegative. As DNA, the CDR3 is TGTGCCAGCAGTTACTCGAACCGGCGGAAGGGGAAACTGTTTTTT. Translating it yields CASSYSNRRKGKLFF.